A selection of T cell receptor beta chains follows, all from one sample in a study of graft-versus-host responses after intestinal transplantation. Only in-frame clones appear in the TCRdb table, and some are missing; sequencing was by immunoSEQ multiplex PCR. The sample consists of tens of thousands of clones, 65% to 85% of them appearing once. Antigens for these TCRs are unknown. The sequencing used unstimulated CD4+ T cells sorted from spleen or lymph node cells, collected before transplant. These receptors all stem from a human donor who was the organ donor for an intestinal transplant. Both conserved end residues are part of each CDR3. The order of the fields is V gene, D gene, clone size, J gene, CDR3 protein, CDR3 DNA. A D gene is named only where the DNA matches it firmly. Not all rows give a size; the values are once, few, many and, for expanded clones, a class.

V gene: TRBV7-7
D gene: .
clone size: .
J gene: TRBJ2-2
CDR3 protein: CASSLRSGLTGELFF
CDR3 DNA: TGTGCCAGCAGCTTAAGGTCGGGGCTGACCGGGGAGCTGTTTTTT

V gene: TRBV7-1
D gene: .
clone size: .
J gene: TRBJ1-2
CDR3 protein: CASSLHYGYTF
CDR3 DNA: TGTGCCAGCAGCTTACACTATGGCTACACCTTC

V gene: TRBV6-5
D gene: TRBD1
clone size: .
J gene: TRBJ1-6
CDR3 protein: CASSWTGVYNSPLHF
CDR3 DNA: TGTGCCAGCAGTTGGACAGGGGTTTATAATTCACCCCTCCACTTT

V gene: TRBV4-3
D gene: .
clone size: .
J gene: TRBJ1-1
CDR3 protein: CASSRDVDTEAFF
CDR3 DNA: TGCGCCAGCAGCCGGGACGTGGACACTGAAGCTTTCTTT

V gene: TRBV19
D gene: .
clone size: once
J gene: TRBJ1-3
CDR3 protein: CASSRAGAGNTIYF
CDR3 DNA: TGTGCCAGTAGTAGGGCAGGGGCTGGAAACACCATATATTTT

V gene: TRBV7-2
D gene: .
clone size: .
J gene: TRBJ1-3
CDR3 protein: CASSFQGSGNTIYF
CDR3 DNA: TGTGCCAGCAGCTTTCAGGGCTCTGGAAACACCATATATTTT

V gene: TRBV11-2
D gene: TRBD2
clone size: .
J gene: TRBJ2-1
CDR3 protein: CASSPLLAGGDNEQFF
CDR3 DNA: TGTGCCAGCAGCCCTCTCCTGGCGGGAGGCGACAATGAGCAGTTCTTC

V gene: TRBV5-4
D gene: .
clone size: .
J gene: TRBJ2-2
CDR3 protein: CASSSQRVNTGELFF
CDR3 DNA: TGTGCCAGCAGCTCGCAGCGGGTGAACACCGGGGAGCTGTTTTTT

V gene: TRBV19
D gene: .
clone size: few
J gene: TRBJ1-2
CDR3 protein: CASSTRGTSGYTF
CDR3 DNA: TGTGCCAGTAGTACCCGGGGTACGAGTGGCTACACCTTC

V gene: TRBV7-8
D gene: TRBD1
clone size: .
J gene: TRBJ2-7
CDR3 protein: CASSGLQGAEYF
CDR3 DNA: TGTGCCAGCAGCGGGCTACAGGGGGCTGAGTACTTC

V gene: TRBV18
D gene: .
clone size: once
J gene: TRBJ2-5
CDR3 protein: CASSPGLTVQETQYF
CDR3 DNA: TGTGCCAGCTCACCAGGGCTGACTGTCCAAGAGACCCAGTACTTC

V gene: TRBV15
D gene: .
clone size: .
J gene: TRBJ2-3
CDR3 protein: CATSRDPTDTQYF
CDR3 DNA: TGTGCCACCAGCAGAGATCCCACAGATACGCAGTATTTT

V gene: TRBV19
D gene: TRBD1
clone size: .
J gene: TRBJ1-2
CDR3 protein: CASSTPGQGTARGYTF
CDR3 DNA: TGTGCCAGTAGTACCCCAGGACAGGGAACCGCCCGGGGCTACACCTTC

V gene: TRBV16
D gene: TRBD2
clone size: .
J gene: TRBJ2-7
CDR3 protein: CASSQSSGSYEQYF
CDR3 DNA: TGTGCCAGCAGCCAATCTAGCGGGAGTTACGAGCAGTACTTC

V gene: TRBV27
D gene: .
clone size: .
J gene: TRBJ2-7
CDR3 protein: CASSFDRLYEQYF
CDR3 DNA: TGTGCCAGCAGTTTCGACAGGCTTTACGAGCAGTACTTC

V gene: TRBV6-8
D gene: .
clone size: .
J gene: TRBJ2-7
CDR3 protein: CASSSLEYYEQYF
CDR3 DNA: TGTGCCAGCAGTTCGTTAGAGTACTACGAGCAGTACTTC

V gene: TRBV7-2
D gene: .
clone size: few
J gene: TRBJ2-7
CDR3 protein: CASSLNGVTYEQYF
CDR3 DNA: TGTGCCAGCAGCTTAAACGGCGTGACCTACGAGCAGTACTTC

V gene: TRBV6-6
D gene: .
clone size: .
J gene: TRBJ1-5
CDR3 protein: CASSYGGASNQPQHF
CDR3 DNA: TGTGCCAGCAGTTACGGGGGGGCTAGCAATCAGCCCCAGCATTTT

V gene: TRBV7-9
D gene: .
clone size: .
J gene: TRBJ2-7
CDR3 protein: CASSLGLLGGEQYF
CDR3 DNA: TGTGCCAGCAGCTTAGGACTGCTTGGGGGCGAGCAGTACTTC

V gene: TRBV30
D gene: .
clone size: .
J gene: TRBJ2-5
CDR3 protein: CAWSHSPETQYF
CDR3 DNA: TGTGCCTGGAGCCATTCCCCAGAGACCCAGTACTTC

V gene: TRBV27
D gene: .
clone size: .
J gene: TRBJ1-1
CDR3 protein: CASNPRTVSNTEAFF
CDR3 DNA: TGTGCCAGCAACCCACGGACAGTCTCGAACACTGAAGCTTTCTTT

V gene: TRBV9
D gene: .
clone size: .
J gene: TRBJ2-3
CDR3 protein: CASSVYRTDTQYF
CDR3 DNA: TGTGCCAGCAGCGTATACCGCACAGATACGCAGTATTTT

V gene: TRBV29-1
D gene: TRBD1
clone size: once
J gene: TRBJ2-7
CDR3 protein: CSVDSQPGQGNHEQYF
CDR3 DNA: TGCAGCGTTGACTCCCAGCCGGGACAGGGTAACCACGAGCAGTACTTC

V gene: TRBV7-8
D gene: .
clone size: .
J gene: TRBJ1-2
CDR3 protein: CASSLYRGAGYGYTF
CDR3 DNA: TGTGCCAGCAGCTTATATCGGGGGGCTGGCTATGGCTACACCTTC

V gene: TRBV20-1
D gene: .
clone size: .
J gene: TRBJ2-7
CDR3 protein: CSASTGYEQYF
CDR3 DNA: TGCAGTGCTAGTACCGGCTACGAGCAGTACTTC

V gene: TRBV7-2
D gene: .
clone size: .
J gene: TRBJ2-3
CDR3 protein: CASSFERVNTDTQYF
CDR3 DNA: TGTGCCAGCAGCTTTGAACGGGTCAACACAGATACGCAGTATTTT

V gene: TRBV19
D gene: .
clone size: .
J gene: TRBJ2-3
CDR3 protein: CASSIAGVDTQYF
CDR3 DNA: TGTGCCAGTAGTATAGCGGGGGTGGATACGCAGTATTTT

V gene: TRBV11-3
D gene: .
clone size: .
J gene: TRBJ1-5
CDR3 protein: CASSWDSNQPQHF
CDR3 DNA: TGTGCCAGCAGCTGGGACAGCAATCAGCCCCAGCATTTT

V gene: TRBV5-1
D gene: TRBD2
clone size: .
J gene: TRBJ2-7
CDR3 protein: CASSSRLAGAYEQYF
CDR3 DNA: TGCGCCAGCAGCTCCCGACTAGCGGGGGCGTACGAGCAGTACTTC

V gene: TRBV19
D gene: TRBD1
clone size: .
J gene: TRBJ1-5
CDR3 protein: CASSTSRTGGGNQPQHF
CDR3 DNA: TGTGCCAGTAGTACATCGAGGACAGGAGGGGGCAATCAGCCCCAGCATTTT

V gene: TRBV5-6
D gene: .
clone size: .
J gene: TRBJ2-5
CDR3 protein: CASSHRWLGQETQYF
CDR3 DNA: TGTGCCAGCAGCCACCGATGGCTCGGACAAGAGACCCAGTACTTC

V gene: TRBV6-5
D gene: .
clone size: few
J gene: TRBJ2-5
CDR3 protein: CASSYSGTQETQYF
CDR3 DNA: TGTGCCAGCAGTTACTCCGGGACTCAAGAGACCCAGTACTTC

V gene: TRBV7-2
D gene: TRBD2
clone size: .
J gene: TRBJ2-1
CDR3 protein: CASSSVAGVNEQFF
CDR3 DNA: TGTGCCAGCAGCTCTGTAGCGGGGGTCAATGAGCAGTTCTTC

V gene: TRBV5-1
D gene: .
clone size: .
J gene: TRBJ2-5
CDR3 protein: CASSPDSLGKTQYF
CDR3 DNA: TGCGCCAGCAGCCCGGACAGCCTTGGAAAGACCCAGTACTTC

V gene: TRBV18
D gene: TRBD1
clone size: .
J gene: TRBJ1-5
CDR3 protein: CASSPNDRGLGNQPQHF
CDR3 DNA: TGTGCCAGCTCACCAAACGACAGGGGGCTGGGCAATCAGCCCCAGCATTTT

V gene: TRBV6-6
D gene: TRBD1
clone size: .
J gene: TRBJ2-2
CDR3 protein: CASSMDRLNTGELFF
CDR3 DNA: TGTGCCAGCAGTATGGACAGGCTGAACACCGGGGAGCTGTTTTTT

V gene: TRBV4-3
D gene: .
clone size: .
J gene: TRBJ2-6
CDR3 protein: CASSQDTWVVGANVLTF
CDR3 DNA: TGCGCCAGCAGCCAAGATACATGGGTAGTTGGGGCCAACGTCCTGACTTTC

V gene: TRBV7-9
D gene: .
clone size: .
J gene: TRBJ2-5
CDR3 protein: CASSLRGYQETQYF
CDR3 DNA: TGTGCCAGCAGCTTAAGGGGGTACCAAGAGACCCAGTACTTC

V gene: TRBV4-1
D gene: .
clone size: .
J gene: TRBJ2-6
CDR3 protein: CASSQAGVSGANVLTF
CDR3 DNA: TGCGCCAGCAGCCAAGCCGGGGTATCTGGGGCCAACGTCCTGACTTTC

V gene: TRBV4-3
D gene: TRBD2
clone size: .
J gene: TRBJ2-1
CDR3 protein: CASSQGPGLEDEQFF
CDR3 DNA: TGCGCCAGCAGCCAAGGCCCGGGACTAGAGGATGAGCAGTTCTTC

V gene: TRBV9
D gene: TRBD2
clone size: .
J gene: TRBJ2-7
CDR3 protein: CASSVRGLAGGVHEQYF
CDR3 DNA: TGTGCCAGCAGCGTAAGGGGACTAGCGGGAGGAGTACACGAGCAGTACTTC

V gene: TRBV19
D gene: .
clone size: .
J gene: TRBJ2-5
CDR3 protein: CASSTGHRGETQYF
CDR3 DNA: TGTGCCAGTAGTACGGGACACCGCGGGGAGACCCAGTACTTC

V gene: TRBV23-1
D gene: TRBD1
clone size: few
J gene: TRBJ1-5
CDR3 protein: CASSHLTGVCNQPQHF
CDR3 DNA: TGCGCCAGCAGTCATCTGACAGGGGTTTGCAATCAGCCCCAGCATTTT

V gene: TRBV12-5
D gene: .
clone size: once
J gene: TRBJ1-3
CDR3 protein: CASGFFRAAFNTIYF
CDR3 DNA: TGTGCTAGTGGTTTCTTCAGGGCGGCTTTCAACACCATATATTTT

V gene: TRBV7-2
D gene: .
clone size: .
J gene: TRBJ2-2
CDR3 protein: CASSLSWNTGELFF
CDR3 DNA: TGTGCCAGCAGCTTATCCTGGAACACCGGGGAGCTGTTTTTT

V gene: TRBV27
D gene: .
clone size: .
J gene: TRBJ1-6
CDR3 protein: CASSLQGRNSPLHF
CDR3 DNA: TGTGCCAGCAGTTTACAGGGACGGAATTCACCCCTCCACTTT

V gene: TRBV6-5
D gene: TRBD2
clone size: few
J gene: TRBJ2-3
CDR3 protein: CASSYRDYNTDTQYF
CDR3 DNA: TGTGCCAGCAGTTACCGGGACTACAACACAGATACGCAGTATTTT

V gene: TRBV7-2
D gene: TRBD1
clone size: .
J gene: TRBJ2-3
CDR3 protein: CASSLGQADTQYF
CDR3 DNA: TGTGCCAGCAGCTTGGGACAGGCAGATACGCAGTATTTT

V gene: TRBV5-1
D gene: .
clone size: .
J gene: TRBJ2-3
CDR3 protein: CASSSRSGASTDTQYF
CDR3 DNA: TGCGCCAGCAGCTCACGGTCGGGGGCTAGCACAGATACGCAGTATTTT

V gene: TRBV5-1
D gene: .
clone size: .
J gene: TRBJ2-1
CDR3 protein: CASSLAGHEQFF
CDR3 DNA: TGCGCCAGCAGCTTGGCAGGGCATGAGCAGTTCTTC